One sample yielded the 5 T cell receptor beta chains listed below, sequenced in a study of T cells after posttransplantation cyclophosphamide (dated by TCRdb to the mid-2010s). The sample's treatment or condition label is to be understood as: high-dose cyclophosphamide on days +3 and +4 as single-agent GVHD prophylaxis. For conditioning, the PTCy patients got busulfan and fludarabine, then a related or unrelated marrow graft, followed by cyclophosphamide on days +3 and +4. Receptor libraries were prepared by the immunoSEQ multiplex PCR assay. What TCRdb holds here is the immuneACCESS table cut down to in-frame rearrangements. Part of the clones is not present; checked against another copy, under half of the missing clones reflect an unresolved V gene, and the others are unexplained. The sample includes fewer than 12,000 clones, with more than 75% observed a single time. The leading ten clones occupy 25% to 35% of the sample.

Sequencing used CD4+ T cells sorted from PBMCs, obtained after allogeneic stem cell transplant with posttransplant cyclophosphamide. Receptors originate from a young adult male patient who received an allogeneic stem cell transplant from a related donor, was CMV-positive, and had acute GVHD only. Following transplantation, T cells from the graft donor may be among those present.

This clone has just one count. The chain is built from TRBV27 and TRBJ1-1; possibly TRBD1 for D (5 bases). The CDR3 sequence is 16 residues long. Germline V gene data show CDR1 as MNHEY and CDR2 as SMNVEV (reference sequence). The ends were cut back, 2 bases at V and 1 base at J, with 14 bases in the middle. The CDR3 here is CASSLVPPGENTEAFF. CDR3 in DNA: TGTGCCAGCAGTTTAGTCCCTCCGGGGGAGAACACTGAAGCTTTCTTT.

The chain uses TRBV2 and TRBJ2-7; 8 nucleotides align to TRBD1. Germline V lookup: CDR1 SNHLY, CDR2 FYNNEI. The CDR3 extends over 12 amino acids. The trim removed 5 bases at V and 5 bases at J, leaving 2 bases unmatched. The CDR3 reads CASSSTGDEQYF. The DNA of the CDR3 is TGTGCCAGCAGTTCGACAGGGGACGAGCAGTACTTC.

The chain employs TRBV7-2 and TRBJ2-5; TRBD1 is a possible D gene (7 bases). This CDR3 is 15 amino acids long. V lost 5 bases and J 1 base, leaving 14 bases between the germline ends. Germline V gene data show CDR1 as SGHTA and CDR2 as FQGNSA. CDR3 sequence reads: CASSNQGGGQETQYF. For the CDR3, the DNA is TGTGCCAGCAGCAACCAGGGGGGCGGCCAAGAGACCCAGTACTTC.

This CDR3 is CASSKFAKTRPSYTF. The CDR3 bases are TGTGCCAGCAGTAAATTCGCCAAGACAAGGCCAAGCTACACCTTC. The chain has TRBV27 and TRBJ1-2; D gene ambiguous. Looked up from germline, CDR1 is MNHEY and CDR2 is SMNVEV (reference sequence). The CDR3 consists of 15 residues. The V and J ends lost 5 bases and 9 bases respectively, with 22 bases between them.

J is TRBJ1-4 and V is TRBV7-2; no clear D gene. The CDR3 is made up of 16 amino acids. V was pared by 1 base and J by 4 bases, with 13 bases between. Germline V CDR1 and CDR2: SGHTA, FQGNSA. DNA of the CDR3: TGTGCCAGCAGCTTAGATGGTCCCTTCTATAATGAAAAACTGTTTTTT. It encodes CASSLDGPFYNEKLFF. Full variable domain (missing parts from reference TRBV7-2 and TRBJ1-4): GAGVSQSPSNKVTEKGKDVELRCDPISGHTALYWYRQSLGQGLEFLIYFQGNSAPDKSGLPSDRFSAERTGGSVSTLTIQRTQQEDSAVYLCASSLDGPFYNEKLFFGSGTQLSVL.